Detailed here is one T cell receptor (beta chain). What it binds is not known. The sample belongs to a study of metastatic and nonmetastatic thyroid tumors. General study results and limits: The reported finding was significantly higher TCR beta diversity in malignant thyroid tumors relative to benign nodules, in blood and tumor.

All patients were treatment-naive before thyroid surgery. This CDR3 is 17 amino acids long. Trimming cost V 3 bases and J 2 bases; bases outside gene matches: 8. Germline-derived CDR1 and CDR2 are MNHEY and SMNVEV (reference sequence). TCRdb re-called the PCR reads through MiXCR. Counted here are more than 8,000 clones, 24% occurring once; the ten biggest clones make up around a sixth. The chain joins TRBV27 to TRBJ2-7; TRBD1 agrees at 12 bases. The sample was tumor tissue. This clonotype originated in a female donor with papillary thyroid cancer or a benign thyroid nodule (not recorded which). Some clones in this sample may be carry-over from other donors' samples. CDR3 sequence: CASSFSGTGGTPYEQYF. CDR3 nucleotides: TGTGCCAGCAGTTTTTCAGGGACAGGGGGCACCCCCTACGAGCAGTACTTC.